Sequencing of this TCR beta chain was carried out in a study of shared T cell receptors in the human thymus. Generated by immunoSEQ multiplex PCR, the TCRdb table keeps only in-frame clones and is missing some. The sample carries about 610,000 clones, approximately 90% recorded once. The CDR3 is 14 residues long. This clone was seen once. These data were likewise used in another study, on human thymus T cells. That paper states: Thymus pieces cut out during corrective heart surgery were the tissue that was used.

Specimen: thymocytes. The chain has TRBV1 and TRBJ2-7; TRBD2, as called in the table, went unchecked against the DNA. The end of the DNA fits TRBJ2-1 better, so the J call may be wrong. TRBV1 is labeled a pseudogene. This clonotype was sampled from a boy younger than two with a congenital heart defect. The CDR3 bases are TGCACCAGCAGGCGGGACTCCCTCTTGAATGAGCAGTTCTTC. It is translated as CTSRRDSLLNEQFF.